This passage covers 2 T cell receptor beta chains from one sample sequenced in a study of spatial heterogeneity in lung cancer (dated by TCRdb to the late 2010s). What the time point label conveys for this sample: sample taken at primary tumor resection. Whole RNA extracted from tumor and nontumor lung tissue, or from cryopreserved PBMC samples, was used for TCR sequencing without cell sorting. Library preparation used 5' RACE. Sequencing was performed on a NextSeq 500. The public sequencing data were trimmed at Q25 with fastp and processed into clonotypes with MiXCR by TCRdb, which kept only in-frame beta chains. For every CDR3 protein sequence, its rows merge into one entry that carries the most common genes and DNA. For this sample there are approximately 52,000 distinct CDR3 sequences; about 7% appear just once. Together, the top ten hold about 3% of the sample. Here the sequenced sample was PBMCs, taken at surgery. These receptors were taken from a female donor with early-stage non-small cell lung cancer.

A note on this clonotype: Being one base from a much bigger clone, this may be a read error. The genes are TRBV20-1 and TRBJ1-1; possibly TRBD1 for D (6 bases). This CDR3 is built from 15 residues. CDR1 is DFQATT and CDR2 is SNEGSKA in the germline V gene (reference sequence). The chain's CDR3 is CSARFPDRKNTDAFF. For the CDR3, the DNA is TGCAGTGCTAGATTTCCGGACAGAAAGAACACTGATGCTTTCTTT.

The chain is built from TRBV6-5 and TRBJ2-7; maybe TRBD1 (5 bases). CDR1 MNHEY and CDR2 SVGAGI come from the germline V gene. V lost 6 bases to trimming and J lost 4 bases, with 16 bases between them. This CDR3 has 14 residues. The CDR3 loop is CASSFAGIGYEQYF. In DNA, the CDR3 is TGTGCCAGCAGCTTCGCAGGGATAGGGTACGAGCAGTACTTC.